The sequence of this T cell receptor beta chain was determined in a study of blood T cell repertoires in COVID-19. As for the study in general: Acute and convalescent COVID-19 specimens originated in the United States, Italy and Spain. In each case, the material was cDNA or gDNA derived from T cells, B-cell-depleted T cells, or PBMCs.

Germline CDR1 reads LNHDA; CDR2 reads SQIVND (reference sequence). This CDR3 contains 14 residues. The V gene lost 1 base and the J gene lost 5 bases, with 11 bases spanning the gap. As handled by the study authors: Counts of nucleated cells, estimated from reference gene primer amplification, were obtained. Data came from immunoSEQ multiplex PCR; TCRdb stores just in-frame clones and leaves some out. The V and J calls and clone size come from that table; D and trimming were worked out from the DNA. The sample has over 200,000 clones, about 83% seen once. The chain combines TRBV19 with TRBJ1-1, with TRBD1 as a possible D gene (6 bases). Material for sequencing was peripheral blood. This receptor was taken from a woman aged 45-59 years with acute or convalescent COVID-19. The CDR3 protein is CASSIAGGRTEAFF. CDR3 in DNA: TGTGCCAGTAGTATAGCGGGGGGGCGAACTGAAGCTTTCTTT.